This T cell receptor (beta chain) was sequenced in a study of identical twins. Each CDR3 protein is one row after TCRdb ran MiXCR on the 5' RACE reads. The data contain approximately 590,000 distinct CDR3 sequences, more than 9% of them singletons. This clonotype was observed a few times. Its matching antigen is unknown. Whole-study results and caveats: Invariant MAIT and iNKT cells may have partly biased zero-insertion analyses. In cord blood, abundant beta clonotypes had fewer insertions; memory showed no trend. The authors drew conclusions from cross-sectional statistical analysis rather than following the same donors.

The germline CDR1 and CDR2 sequences are MNHEY and SMNVEV (reference sequence). The CDR3 sequence is 16 residues long. The V end was cut by 5 bases, the J end by 5 bases, with 21 bases between. This sample was shared with a second study, whose subject was yellow fever vaccine responses in identical twins.

The material sequenced was PBMCs. V usage is TRBV27 and J usage is TRBJ1-2, with D perhaps TRBD1 (6 bases). This receptor was identified in a woman in her late teens or twenties in good health. The CDR3 nucleotides are TGTGCCAGCAGTACCTACCAGGGGACCGTATTTTATGGCTACACCTTC. Its protein product is CASSTYQGTVFYGYTF.